This T cell receptor beta chain derives from a study of cytomegalovirus exposure and HLA in healthy donors. The overall study: Earlier, 95 million to 120 million unique TCR beta sequences were recovered from roughly 170 million T cells by an analysis.

Study results and caveats: Across donors, most TCRs were seen rarely, yet some public ones were widespread. Sequencing probably produced one cluster of sequence variants that were highly shared. Follow-up analysis later connected one missense variant in DCLRE1C with trimming of TCR beta V- and J-genes.

60 Vbeta and 13 Jbeta primers were used in PCR. Repertoires were generated with immunoSEQ multiplex PCR, while TCRdb's copy carries only in-frame clones and drops some. This table lists around 50,000 clones. Worth noting for this clone: Its antigen is unidentified.

With 5 bases removed from V and 3 bases from J, the gap between germline ends came to 14 bases. CDR1 and CDR2 from the germline V gene are SEHNR and FQNEAQ (reference sequence). The CDR3 consists of 14 residues. V is TRBV7-9 and J is TRBJ2-7; perhaps TRBD2 as D (5 bases). Sequenced material: PBMCs. The receptor's source is a female donor in good health and CMV-seronegative. The CDR3 sequence is CASSLPGYGYEQYF. DNA of the CDR3: TGTGCCAGCAGCCTCCCGGGGTACGGCTACGAGCAGTACTTC.